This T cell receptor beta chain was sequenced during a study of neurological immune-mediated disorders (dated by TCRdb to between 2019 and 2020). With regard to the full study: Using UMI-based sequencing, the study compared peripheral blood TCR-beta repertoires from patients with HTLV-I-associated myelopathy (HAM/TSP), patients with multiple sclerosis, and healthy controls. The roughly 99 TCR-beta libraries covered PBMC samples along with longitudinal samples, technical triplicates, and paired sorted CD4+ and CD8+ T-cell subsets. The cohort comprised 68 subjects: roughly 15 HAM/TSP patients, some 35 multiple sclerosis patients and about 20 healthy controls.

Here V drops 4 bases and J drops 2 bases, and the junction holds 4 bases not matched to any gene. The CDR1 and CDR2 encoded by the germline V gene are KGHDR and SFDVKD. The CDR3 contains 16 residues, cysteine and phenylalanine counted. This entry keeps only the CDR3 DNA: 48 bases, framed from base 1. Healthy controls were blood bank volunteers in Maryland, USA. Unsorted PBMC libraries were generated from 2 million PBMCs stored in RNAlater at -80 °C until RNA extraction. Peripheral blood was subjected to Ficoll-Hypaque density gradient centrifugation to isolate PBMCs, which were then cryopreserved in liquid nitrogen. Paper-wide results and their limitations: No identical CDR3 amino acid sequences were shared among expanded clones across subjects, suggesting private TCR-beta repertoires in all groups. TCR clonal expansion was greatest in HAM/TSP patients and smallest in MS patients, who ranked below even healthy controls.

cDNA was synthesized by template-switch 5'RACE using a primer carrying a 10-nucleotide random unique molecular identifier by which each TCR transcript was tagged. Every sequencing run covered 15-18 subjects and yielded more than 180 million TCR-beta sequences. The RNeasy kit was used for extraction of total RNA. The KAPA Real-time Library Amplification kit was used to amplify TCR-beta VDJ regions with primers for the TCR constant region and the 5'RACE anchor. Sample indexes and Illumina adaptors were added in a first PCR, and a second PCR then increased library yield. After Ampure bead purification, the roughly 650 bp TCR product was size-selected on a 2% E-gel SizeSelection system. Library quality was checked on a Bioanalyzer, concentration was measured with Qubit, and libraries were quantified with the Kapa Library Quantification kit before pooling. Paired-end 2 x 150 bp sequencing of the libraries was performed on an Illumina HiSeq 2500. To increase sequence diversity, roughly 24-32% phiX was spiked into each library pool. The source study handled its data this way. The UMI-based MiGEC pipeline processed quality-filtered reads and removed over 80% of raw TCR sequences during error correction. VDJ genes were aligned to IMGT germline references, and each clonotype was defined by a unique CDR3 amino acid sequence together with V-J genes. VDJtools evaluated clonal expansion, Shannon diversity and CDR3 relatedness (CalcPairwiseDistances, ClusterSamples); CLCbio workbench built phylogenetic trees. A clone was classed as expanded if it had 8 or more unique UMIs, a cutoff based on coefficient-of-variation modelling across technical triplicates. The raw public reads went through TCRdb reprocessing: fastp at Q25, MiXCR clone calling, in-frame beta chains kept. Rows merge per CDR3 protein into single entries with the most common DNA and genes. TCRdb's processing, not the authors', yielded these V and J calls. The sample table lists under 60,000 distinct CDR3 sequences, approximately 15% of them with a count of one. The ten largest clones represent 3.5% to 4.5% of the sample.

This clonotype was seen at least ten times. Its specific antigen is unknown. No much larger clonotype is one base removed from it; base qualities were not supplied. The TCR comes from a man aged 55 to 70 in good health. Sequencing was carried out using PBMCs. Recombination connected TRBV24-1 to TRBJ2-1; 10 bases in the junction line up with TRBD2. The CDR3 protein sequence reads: CATSDPSGGPYNEQFF. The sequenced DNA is TGTGCCACCAGTGACCCTAGCGGGGGCCCCTACAATGAGCAGTTCTTC.